These 28 T cell receptor beta chains were all obtained from the same sample, sequenced in a study of T cell responses to AZD1222 COVID-19 vaccine. Libraries were prepared by immunoSEQ multiplex PCR; TCRdb keeps only in-frame clonotypes and omits some of them. Counted here are over 50,000 clones, less than 85% occurring once; the ten biggest clones make up 25% to 30%. The source material was peripheral blood, sampled on day 0 of AZD1222 vaccination. Receptor source: an adult in good health.

The gene calls are TRBV18 and TRBJ1-2, with 11 bases fitting TRBD1. This CDR3 has 15 residues. The trim removed 5 bases at V and 8 bases at J, leaving 10 bases unmatched. Germline V gene data show CDR1 as KGHSH and CDR2 as LQKENI. Here the CDR3 DNA reads TGTGCCAGCTCAACGGTCCGGGACAGGGGGGAAGGCTACACCTTC. Translating gives CASSTVRDRGEGYTF.

This chain links TRBV5-1 with TRBJ1-2; D ambiguous. The ends were cut back, 3 bases at V and 4 bases at J, with 16 bases in the middle. From germline, CDR1 is SGHRS and CDR2 YFSETQ. The CDR3 is 15 amino acids. The CDR3 nucleotides read TGCGCCAGCAGCTCAACGGGGTACGGCGGCTATGGCTACACCTTC. Translated: CASSSTGYGGYGYTF. The variable domain in full, completed from reference TRBV5-1 and TRBJ1-2, reads KAGVTQTPRYLIKTRGQQVTLSCSPISGHRSVSWYQQTPGQGLQFLFEYFSETQRNKGNFPGRFSGRQFSNSRSEMNVSTLELGDSALYLCASSSTGYGGYGYTFGSGTRLTVV.

V is TRBV18 and J is TRBJ1-5; a possible D gene is TRBD1 (5 bases). V lost 6 bases and J 1 base, leaving 13 bases between the germline ends. Germline CDR1 and CDR2: KGHSH and LQKENI. The CDR3 contains 15 residues. Here the CDR3 DNA reads TGTGCCAGCTCCGAACTCTCAGGGAGCAATCAGCCCCAGCATTTT. Translation gives CASSELSGSNQPQHF.

This chain links TRBV7-8 with TRBJ1-6, with D unclear. Germline CDR1 SGHVS, CDR2 FQNEAQ. The length of the CDR3 is 15 residues. Deletions cut 5 bases from V and 4 bases from J, with 12 bases between. In DNA, the CDR3 is TGTGCCAGCAGCAAAGAGAGGCTGTATAATTCACCCCTCCACTTT. Amino acid sequence: CASSKERLYNSPLHF.

The rearrangement joins TRBV28 to TRBJ2-3, with 7 bases lining up with TRBD1. Germline trimming cut 7 bases from V and 6 bases from J; bases unmatched to any gene: 13. The CDR3 totals 15 residues. Germline lookup yields CDR1 MDHEN and CDR2 SYDVKM. The CDR3: CASISREGAGDTQYF. CDR3 coding DNA: TGTGCCAGCATCTCCCGAGAGGGGGCAGGGGATACGCAGTATTTT.

This chain links TRBV30 with TRBJ1-5, with TRBD1 matching over 7 bases. There are 14 residues in the CDR3. Germline trimming cut 4 bases from V and 1 base from J; bases unmatched to any gene: 4. Germline CDR1 and CDR2: GTSNPN and SVGIG (reference sequence). CDR3 bases: TGTGCCTGGACCGGGACAGTGAGCAATCAGCCCCAGCATTTT. Amino acid sequence: CAWTGTVSNQPQHF.

The gene calls are TRBV5-1 and TRBJ1-2, with TRBD1 as a possible D gene (5 bases). Germline V gives CDR1 SGHRS, CDR2 YFSETQ. CDR3 size: 17 residues. The ends were cut back, 4 bases at V and 4 bases at J, with 23 bases in the middle. The CDR3: CASSLSFGDGNGYGYTF. CDR3 nucleotides: TGCGCCAGCAGCCTAAGTTTTGGGGACGGCAATGGCTATGGCTACACCTTC. Full variable domain (rest looked up from reference TRBV5-1 and TRBJ1-2): KAGVTQTPRYLIKTRGQQVTLSCSPISGHRSVSWYQQTPGQGLQFLFEYFSETQRNKGNFPGRFSGRQFSNSRSEMNVSTLELGDSALYLCASSLSFGDGNGYGYTFGSGTRLTVV.

As to this clone: The same CDR3 can be traced to other DNA sequences in this sample. The chain links TRBV4-2 to TRBJ1-6; no clear D. CDR1 is LGHNA, CDR2 YNFKEQ, per germline. The CDR3 sequence is 13 residues long. The V gene lost 1 base and the J gene lost 8 bases, with 6 bases spanning the gap. CDR3 nucleotides: TGTGCCAGCAGCCAAGGAGGAGATTCACCCCTCCACTTT. Protein: CASSQGGDSPLHF.

This clone was seen just once. The chain uses TRBV28 and TRBJ1-3; D is possibly TRBD1 (5 bases). The CDR3 has 15 amino acids. Trimming removed 4 bases from V and 2 bases from J, with 12 bases in between. From germline, CDR1 is MDHEN and CDR2 SYDVKM. The DNA of the CDR3 is TGTGCCAGCAGTTCGACTGGGGGGGCTGGAAACACCATATATTTT. This codes for CASSSTGGAGNTIYF.

This clone was counted many times. V is TRBV30 and J is TRBJ2-7, with a weak D call TRBD2 (5 bases). V lost 0 bases and J 5 bases, leaving 11 bases between the germline ends. Germline lookup yields CDR1 GTSNPN and CDR2 SVGIG (reference sequence). This CDR3 is 13 amino acids long. The CDR3 sequence is CAWSVPEGDEQYF. Written as DNA, the CDR3 is TGTGCCTGGAGTGTCCCTGAGGGTGACGAGCAGTACTTC. Filled out from reference TRBV30 and TRBJ2-7, the complete variable domain reads SQTIHQWPATLVQPVGSPLSLECTVEGTSNPNLYWYRQAAGRGLQLLFYSVGIGQISSEVPQNLSASRPQDRQFILSSKKLLLSDSGFYLCAWSVPEGDEQYFGPGTRLTVT.

The rearrangement joins TRBV9 to TRBJ2-2, with 9 bases fitting TRBD2. CDR3 length: 16 residues. CDR1 SGDLS and CDR2 YYNGEE come from the germline V gene. V lost 1 base and J lost 4; bases outside the gene matches: 5. The CDR3 DNA sequence: TGTGCCAGCAGCGTAACCCCGCGGGAGGGCACCGGGGAGCTGTTTTTT. Its protein is CASSVTPREGTGELFF.

V usage is TRBV19 and J usage is TRBJ2-5; the match to TRBD1 covers 8 bases. The CDR3 is made up of 14 amino acids. The V segment lost 5 bases and the J segment 5 bases; nucleotides outside the gene matches: 7. Per germline, CDR1 LNHDA and CDR2 SQIVND (reference sequence). The CDR3 loop is CASSDTGGTETQYF. The CDR3 DNA follows: TGTGCCAGTAGTGATACAGGGGGAACGGAGACCCAGTACTTC.

The genes are TRBV28 and TRBJ1-4; 11 bases are shared with TRBD1. Germline assignment: CDR1 MDHEN and CDR2 SYDVKM. The CDR3 is 18 residues long. V dropped 5 bases and J dropped 0; count of bases not matched to a gene: 8. CDR3 residues: CASSLIWDRGATNEKLFF. DNA of the CDR3: TGTGCCAGCAGTCTAATTTGGGACAGGGGGGCAACTAATGAAAAACTGTTTTTT. Full variable domain (remainder filled in from reference TRBV28 and TRBJ1-4): DVKVTQSSRYLVKRTGEKVFLECVQDMDHENMFWYRQDPGLGLRLIYFSYDVKMKEKGDIPEGYSVSREKKERFSLILESASTNQTSMYLCASSLIWDRGATNEKLFFGSGTQLSVL.

V is TRBV15 and J is TRBJ2-1; tentatively, D is TRBD2 (5 bases). The V end was cut by 4 bases, the J end by 7 bases, with 17 bases between. Germline V gene sequence: CDR1 LNHNV, CDR2 YYDKDF (reference sequence). This CDR3 contains 15 residues. DNA for the CDR3: TGTGCCACCAGCAACGACGGTGAGGGAACAAATGAGCAGTTCTTC. Protein product: CATSNDGEGTNEQFF.

The chain has TRBV5-8 and TRBJ2-1; 9 bases are shared with TRBD1. Germline values: CDR1 SGHTS, CDR2 YDEGEE. Trimming at V came to 4 bases and at J to 8 bases, leaving 7 bases not matched to a gene. The CDR3 runs to 14 residues. Written as DNA, the CDR3 is TGTGCCAGCAGCCATGGGACAGGGATATATGAGCAGTTCTTC. Its translation is CASSHGTGIYEQFF.

The chain joins TRBV7-9 to TRBJ1-3, with no clear D. CDR1 is SEHNR and CDR2 is FQNEAQ in the germline V gene (reference sequence). This CDR3 spans 15 amino acids. V lost 6 bases and J lost 0, with 12 bases in between. The CDR3, as DNA: TGTGCCAGCAGGTTTCAGCCATCCTCTGGAAACACCATATATTTT. Its protein is CASRFQPSSGNTIYF. Based on the CDR3 plus reference TRBV7-9 and TRBJ1-3, the full variable domain is DTGVSQNPRHKITKRGQNVTFRCDPISEHNRLYWYRQTLGQGPEFLTYFQNEAQLEKSRLLSDRFSAERPKGSFSTLEIQRTEQGDSAMYLCASRFQPSSGNTIYFGEGSWLTVV.

The genes are TRBV7-3 and TRBJ2-1; 7 bases map to TRBD2. CDR1 is SGHTA, CDR2 FQGTGA, per germline. The CDR3 contains 14 residues. V lost 5 bases to trimming and J lost 6 bases; unmatched junction nucleotides: 7. CDR3 DNA: TGTGCCAGCAGCGTATCTGCTAGCGGCAATGAGCAGTTCTTC. It translates to CASSVSASGNEQFF.

This rearrangement joins TRBV27 to TRBJ2-3; TRBD2 might be the D (5 bases). This CDR3 has 17 amino acids. The germline V and J ends were trimmed by 0 bases and 0 bases, with 13 bases remaining between them. CDR1 and CDR2 from the germline V gene are MNHEY and SMNVEV (reference sequence). DNA for the CDR3: TGTGCCAGCAGTTTATCGGACGCGGGCGGTAGCACAGATACGCAGTATTTT. Translation gives CASSLSDAGGSTDTQYF.

The chain uses TRBV5-1 and TRBJ1-1; possible D gene TRBD1, 6 bases. The V gene's germline CDR1 is SGHRS and CDR2 YFSETQ. V was cut by 4 bases and J by 0 bases, with 10 bases left in between. The CDR3 covers 14 residues. DNA for the CDR3: TGCGCCAGCAGCGCAGGACAGTTGAACACTGAAGCTTTCTTT. It encodes CASSAGQLNTEAFF. The full variable domain, in which reference TRBV5-1 and TRBJ1-1 provide the parts outside the CDR3, is KAGVTQTPRYLIKTRGQQVTLSCSPISGHRSVSWYQQTPGQGLQFLFEYFSETQRNKGNFPGRFSGRQFSNSRSEMNVSTLELGDSALYLCASSAGQLNTEAFFGQGTRLTVV.

This clone was counted between two and nine times. The CDR3 sequence is CASSPRTGRGNQPQHF. The CDR3 DNA reads TGTGCCAGCAGTCCCAGGACAGGAAGAGGCAATCAGCCCCAGCATTTT. The rearrangement uses TRBV28 and TRBJ1-5; 7 bases are a match to TRBD1. In germline, CDR1 is MDHEN, CDR2 SYDVKM. CDR3 length equals 16 residues. V was pared by 5 bases and J by 2 bases, with 9 bases of the junction left unmatched.

The chain couples TRBV29-1 to TRBJ2-1; D is possibly TRBD2 (6 bases). CDR3 length: 11 residues. V gave up 4 bases and J gave up 10 bases, with 11 bases separating them. Germline V gene lookup returns CDR1 SQVTM and CDR2 ANQGSEA. The CDR3 DNA sequence: TGCAGCGTTGGGGGGGACGGCGAGCAGTTCTTC. Protein: CSVGGDGEQFF.

The chain links TRBV11-3 to TRBJ2-1, with a weak D call TRBD2 (5 bases). The germline V and J ends were trimmed by 5 bases and 4 bases, with 9 bases remaining between them. Germline loops: CDR1 SGHNT, CDR2 YENEEA. The CDR3 runs to 13 residues. The CDR3 region has the DNA TGTGCCAGCAGCCCCGGCGGGTACAATGAGCAGTTCTTC. Amino acid sequence: CASSPGGYNEQFF.

This chain uses TRBV10-2 with TRBJ1-2; D is ambiguous. Trimming removed 0 bases at V and 8 bases at J, with 13 bases between. Germline CDR1 reads WSHSY; CDR2 reads SAAADI. The CDR3 length is 14 residues. CDR3 loop: CASSESGERRGYTF. CDR3 nucleotide sequence: TGCGCCAGCAGTGAGTCGGGCGAAAGGAGGGGCTACACCTTC.

This clone was counted once. The rearrangement joins TRBV6-5 to TRBJ2-3; 8 nucleotides line up with TRBD1. The V gene's germline CDR1 is MNHEY and CDR2 SVGAGI. V trimming: 6 bases; J trimming: 6 bases; junction bases outside the gene matches: 5. The CDR3 spans 13 residues. Here the CDR3 DNA reads TGTGCCAGCAGGGGACAGGTGAGGGATACGCAGTATTTT. It translates to CASRGQVRDTQYF.

CDR3 region: CASSPRQSQEQFF. Here the CDR3 DNA reads TGTGCCAGCAGCCCCCGACAGAGCCAAGAGCAGTTCTTC. The chain employs TRBV11-2 and TRBJ2-1, with D possibly matching TRBD1 (5 bases). The germline gives CDR1 SGHAT, CDR2 FQNNGV. Deletions cut 5 bases from V and 10 bases from J, with 15 bases between. The CDR3 contains 13 residues.

This clone appeared once. The chain couples TRBV2 to TRBJ2-1, with 12 bases identical to TRBD2. Germline V gene lookup returns CDR1 SNHLY and CDR2 FYNNEI. The V segment lost 8 bases and the J segment 6 bases; nucleotides outside the gene matches: 11. The length of the CDR3 is 16 residues. CDR3 protein: CASVSTGTSGSNEQFF. CDR3 bases: TGTGCCAGCGTTTCTACCGGGACTAGCGGGTCCAATGAGCAGTTCTTC. Complete variable domain (other parts from reference TRBV2 and TRBJ2-1): EPEVTQTPSHQVTQMGQEVILRCVPISNHLYFYWYRQILGQKVEFLVSFYNNEISEKSEIFDDQFSVERPDGSNFTLKIRSTKLEDSAMYFCASVSTGTSGSNEQFFGPGTRLTVL.

V is TRBV5-1 and J is TRBJ1-1; 7 nucleotides align to TRBD1. The junction had 8 bases not matched to a gene; V was cut back by 8 bases and J by 4 bases. Germline CDR1 SGHRS, CDR2 YFSETQ. This CDR3 has 13 amino acids. The DNA for the CDR3 is TGCGCCAGTCGACAGGGAACCTTCACTGAAGCTTTCTTT. This encodes CASRQGTFTEAFF.

This clone was recorded only once. The chain carries TRBV7-8 and TRBJ2-7, with 11 bases identical to TRBD2. Losses at the gene ends were 4 bases for V and 2 bases for J; bases not matched to a gene: 4. Germline assignment: CDR1 SGHVS and CDR2 FQNEAQ. The CDR3 runs 15 residues. The CDR3 nucleotides read TGTGCCAGCAGCTCCGGGACTAGCGGCACCTACGAGCAGTACTTC. It yields the protein CASSSGTSGTYEQYF.